Described below is a single T cell receptor beta chain sequence and its context. This sample was taken from a study of brain T cells in children with intractable seizures. Here immunoSEQ multiplex PCR was the method, and the copy in TCRdb shows in-frame clones only, minus some. The table has some 62,000 clones, 90% to 96% seen once. Trimming cost V 3 bases and J 5 bases, with 11 bases left between them. From germline, CDR1 is SGHNT and CDR2 YYREEE (reference sequence). CDR3 length: 13 residues. The clonotype was recovered from a boy in the first two years of life with focal cortical dysplasia and intractable seizures. The chain recombines TRBV5-4 with TRBJ2-5; D remains unclear. This specimen was peripheral blood, taken at surgery. The CDR3: CASSSLFGETQYF. The CDR3 bases are TGTGCCAGCAGCTCACTATTTGGGGAGACCCAGTACTTC.